These 20 T cell receptor beta chains were all obtained from the same sample, sequenced in a study of CD8 T cells in ankylosing spondylitis. TCRdb processed the 5' RACE reads anew with MiXCR; each CDR3 protein has one entry. The table records about 340,000 distinct CDR3 sequences, roughly 22% of them present only once. The sample taken for sequencing was blood, either unsorted or a sorted T cell fraction (not recorded which). The source is a male donor with ankylosing spondylitis or in good health (not recorded which).

The rearrangement links TRBV11-2 to TRBJ2-1, with D perhaps assigned TRBD1 or TRBD2 (5 bases each). This CDR3 spans 18 amino acids. Germline loops: CDR1 SGHAT, CDR2 FQNNGV. Trimming stripped 5 bases from V and 0 bases from J, with 20 bases between. The CDR3 sequence is CASSPRPGTLSSYNEQFF. The CDR3 DNA reads as TGTGCCAGCAGCCCCCGTCCCGGGACCTTGAGCTCCTACAATGAGCAGTTCTTC.

The chain carries TRBV6-5 and TRBJ2-4, with D possibly TRBD1 on 5 matching bases. Between the trimmed V and J ends, which lost 2 bases and 0 bases, there was a span of 11 bases. Looked up from germline, CDR1 is MNHEY and CDR2 is SVGAGI. The CDR3 runs 16 residues. CDR3 loop: CASSYGQGQAKNIQYF. The CDR3 region has the DNA TGTGCCAGCAGTTACGGTCAGGGCCAAGCCAAAAACATTCAGTACTTC.

This clonotype was detected many times. This rearrangement joins TRBV18 to TRBJ2-1; 12 nucleotides match TRBD2. V lost 5 bases, J lost 2 bases, and 1 base stayed unmatched. Per the germline V gene, CDR1 is KGHSH and CDR2 is LQKENI. This CDR3 has 15 amino acids. CDR3 region: CASSASGGAYNEQFF. CDR3 coding DNA: TGTGCCAGCTCAGCTAGCGGGGGGGCCTACAATGAGCAGTTCTTC.

The V call is TRBV7-9, the J call TRBJ2-5; the D is unclear. CDR3 length equals 15 residues. Germline lookup yields CDR1 SEHNR and CDR2 FQNEAQ (reference sequence). V lost 4 bases to trimming and J lost 2 bases, with 14 bases between them. The CDR3 reads CASSSFGGSQETQYF. CDR3 nucleotides: TGTGCCAGCAGCTCCTTTGGCGGATCACAAGAGACCCAGTACTTC.

This clonotype was detected a few times. The chain has TRBV12-3 or TRBV12-4 and TRBJ1-1; 7 positions match TRBD1. Trimming took 2 bases from V and 0 from J; bases not matched to a gene: 9. CDR3 length: 17 residues. CDR3 loop: CASSLTRGRVMNTEAFF. The CDR3 DNA reads TGTGCCAGCAGTTTAACCAGGGGGAGGGTCATGAACACTGAAGCTTTCTTT.

V and J are TRBV4-1 and TRBJ2-6; D is perhaps TRBD1 or TRBD2 (6 bases each). Trimming removed 3 bases from V and 1 base from J, with 16 bases in between. This CDR3 region has 18 residues. Germline V CDR1 and CDR2: MGHRA, YSYEKL. The CDR3 bases are TGCGCCAGCAGCCATTCCGCAGGGGCGGGATCTGGGGCCAACGTCCTGACTTTC. This codes for CASSHSAGAGSGANVLTF.

The chain recombines TRBV11-2 with TRBJ2-5; TRBD1 is a possible D gene (6 bases). Per the germline V gene, CDR1 is SGHAT and CDR2 is FQNNGV. Trimming removed 5 bases at V and 7 bases at J, with 20 bases between. This CDR3 has 15 residues. CDR3 in amino acids: CASSPVWTESGTQYF. The CDR3 nucleotides read TGTGCCAGCAGCCCAGTTTGGACAGAATCGGGGACCCAGTACTTC.

This clonotype has only a few counts. The rearrangement joins TRBV4-1 to TRBJ2-1; 9 bases line up with TRBD1. Germline V gene sequence: CDR1 MGHRA, CDR2 YSYEKL. Losses at the gene ends were 1 base for V and 5 bases for J; bases not matched to a gene: 6. The CDR3 runs 16 residues. CDR3 coding DNA: TGCGCCAGCAGCCAAGGGTGGGACAGGGAGGACAATGAGCAGTTCTTC. Translation gives CASSQGWDREDNEQFF.

This clonotype has more than one count but fewer than ten. V and J are TRBV7-9 and TRBJ2-7; tentatively, D is TRBD1 (6 bases). The CDR3 is 12 amino acids. Germline loops: CDR1 SEHNR, CDR2 FQNEAQ (reference sequence). Trimming took 6 bases from V and 3 from J, leaving 9 bases between them. CDR3 nucleotide sequence: TGTGCCAGCAGTAAGGGGGTCTACGAGCAGTACTTC. It yields the protein CASSKGVYEQYF.

This chain joins TRBV4-1 and TRBJ2-7; possibly TRBD1 for D (5 bases). There are 14 residues in the CDR3. Germline V gene lookup returns CDR1 MGHRA and CDR2 YSYEKL. V was trimmed by 4 bases and J by 0 bases, leaving 10 bases between them. CDR3 nucleotide sequence: TGCGCCAGCAGCCCAGCGACAGTCTCCTACGAGCAGTACTTC. Amino acids: CASSPATVSYEQYF.

V is TRBV28 and J is TRBJ2-5; maybe TRBD2 (6 bases). The CDR3 covers 14 residues. With 5 bases removed from V and 5 bases from J, the gap between germline ends came to 15 bases. Looked up from germline, CDR1 is MDHEN and CDR2 is SYDVKM. CDR3 in DNA: TGTGCCAGCAGTCGGGAGAAAGGTGGTGAGACCCAGTACTTC. The encoded protein is CASSREKGGETQYF.

The rearrangement uses TRBV9 and TRBJ1-2; D gene uncertain. This CDR3 comprises 12 residues. Germline V gives CDR1 SGDLS, CDR2 YYNGEE. V lost 0 bases to trimming and J lost 8 bases, with 8 bases between them. The CDR3 DNA sequence: TGTGCCAGCAGCGTAGGTCTGCGGGGCTACACCTTC. This gives the protein CASSVGLRGYTF.

J is TRBJ2-2 and V is TRBV2; D possibly matches TRBD1 or TRBD2 (5 bases each). The CDR3 spans 17 residues. The V gene's germline CDR1 is SNHLY and CDR2 FYNNEI. V was clipped by 8 bases and J by 6 bases, with 25 bases between them. As DNA, the CDR3 is TGTGCCAGCGACCCCCTCTTCCGGGACGGCCACGCCGGGGAGCTGTTTTTT. Amino acids: CASDPLFRDGHAGELFF.

This clonotype turned up a few times. J is TRBJ2-3 and V is TRBV12-3 or TRBV12-4; no reliable D call. V gave up 5 bases and J gave up 6 bases, with 15 bases separating them. The CDR3 has 14 amino acids. CDR3 protein: CASSPTLYWDTQYF. DNA for the CDR3: TGTGCCAGCAGTCCGACCCTGTACTGGGATACGCAGTATTTT.

This clonotype was observed a handful of times. The V call is TRBV12-3 or TRBV12-4, the J call TRBJ2-7, with D possibly TRBD1 on 6 matching bases. There are 13 residues in the CDR3. Trimming shortened V by 7 bases and J by 0 bases, and 10 bases separated the two germline ends. CDR3: CASNTGFSYEQYF. DNA for the CDR3: TGTGCCAGCAATACAGGGTTCTCCTACGAGCAGTACTTC.

The chain couples TRBV5-1 to TRBJ2-7; TRBD1 matches at 8 bases. CDR1 SGHRS and CDR2 YFSETQ come from the germline V gene. The CDR3 contains 14 residues. J lost 3 bases, V lost 4 bases, and 6 bases had no gene match. This CDR3 is CASSPGQGDYEQYF. CDR3 bases: TGCGCCAGCAGCCCCGGACAGGGAGACTACGAGCAGTACTTC.

This rearrangement joins TRBV3-1 to TRBJ2-1; D perhaps matches TRBD1 (6 bases). Germline-derived CDR1 and CDR2 are LGHDT and YNNKEL (reference sequence). The CDR3 runs 16 residues. Trimming left V 3 bases short and J 6 bases short, with 18 bases between. DNA of the CDR3: TGTGCCAGCAGCCAGGGGGCAGGTACCTGGTCCAATGAGCAGTTCTTC. It yields the protein CASSQGAGTWSNEQFF.

The rearrangement uses TRBV6-6 and TRBJ1-2; D possibly corresponds to TRBD1 (5 bases). This CDR3 has 14 residues. The germline CDR1 and CDR2 sequences are MNHNY and SVGAGI (reference sequence). The V and J ends lost 4 bases and 6 bases respectively, with 15 bases between them. CDR3 protein: CASSSVGAVDGYTF. The CDR3, as DNA: TGTGCCAGCAGTTCTGTTGGGGCGGTCGATGGCTACACCTTC.

There are many counts of this clonotype. This chain connects TRBV29-1 to TRBJ2-2, with a tentative D call TRBD1 (5 bases). CDR1 and CDR2 (germline): SQVTM, ANQGSEA. CDR3 length: 13 amino acids. V lost 1 base, J lost 7 bases, and 10 bases lay in between. The CDR3 nucleotides read TGCAGCGTTGAAGTAGCAGGGTTCGGGGAGCTGTTTTTT. Encoded protein: CSVEVAGFGELFF.

This clonotype was observed a handful of times. V gene TRBV29-1 combines with J gene TRBJ2-7; tentatively, D is TRBD1 (6 bases). There are 12 residues in the CDR3. Trimming took 7 bases from V and 4 from J, leaving 14 bases between them. Germline V gene lookup returns CDR1 SQVTM and CDR2 ANQGSEA. CDR3 in DNA: TGCAGCGCCTGGACAGAGAAATACGAGCAGTACTTC. This translates into CSAWTEKYEQYF.